This TCR beta chain is drawn from a study of T cell responses to AZD1222 COVID-19 vaccine (dated by TCRdb to the early 2020s). About the study as a whole: AZD1222 recipients whose second dose came at about 4 weeks and those whose second dose came at about 12 weeks were combined into one group, since spike-specific TCR depth and breadth did not differ between the two schedules. A total of 230 to 250 trial participants underwent TCR sequencing, of whom some 210 received two doses of AZD1222 and some 25 received two doses of the MenACWY control vaccine. Trial participants were enrolled into age subgroups of 18-55, 56-69 and 70-plus years, which contained approximately 150, 30 and 60 TCR-sequenced participants, respectively.

Points on this clone: What antigen it recognizes has not been identified. Per-base qualities were not stored, and no clone one base away is much larger.

CDR1 is given as LNHDA and CDR2 as SQIVND, both from the germline V gene (reference sequence). V and J are truncated by 3 bases and 0 bases respectively, leaving an intervening sequence of 9 bases. The CDR3 runs 14 residues from the cysteine to the phenylalanine. Only the CDR3 DNA is retained, 42 bases long and in frame from the first base. The CDR3 regions of human TCRbeta chains were analyzed by immunosequencing. The authors' pipeline ran thus. Repertoire TCRs were matched against a reference library of SARS-CoV-2-specific TCRs generated with the MIRA antigen-specificity platform. Breadth meant the fraction of unique TCRs that were SARS-CoV-2-associated, whereas depth meant the fraction of total T cells that were SARS-CoV-2-associated. Each spike-specific TCR was assigned to its reactive spike region and to a CD4 or CD8 class using the MIRA data. Log10-transformed breadth and depth values were compared by one-way ANOVA with Sidak's multiple comparisons tests. The source is immuneACCESS, and TCRdb retained only in-frame sequences with V and J called. Part of the clones is not carried over; for the studies checked, unresolved V genes explain less than half of this, and the remainder is unexplained. V and J calls and clone size follow that table, whereas D and trimming were derived from the DNA. The sample yields 150,000 to 200,000 clones; 94% were counted once. The top ten clonotypes cover about 9.2% of the sample.

The intended sense of this specimen's time point label: baseline before first vaccination. The vaccinee samples were drawn from two UK trials, COV001 and COV002, one of which was a single-blind randomized controlled phase 2/3 trial testing AZD1222 (ChAdOx1 nCoV-19) in healthy adults. For TCRbeta chain sequencing, PBMC samples were collected from trial participants at day 0 and at day 28 after the second dose. Overall results and qualifications from the work: Participants were mostly white British, with more females than males. The authors suggested clonal diversity may have been underestimated. Spike-specific TCR breadth and depth rose significantly after two AZD1222 doses compared with day 0 and with MenACWY recipients. Reportedly, almost half of the unique spike-specific TCRs recognized epitopes lying outside the regions that are mutated in the B.1.351 and B.1.1.7 variants. In the small 56-69-year group, the increase in depth fell short of significance, most likely because of low power. The vaccine-associated CD4 TCRs covered the entire spike protein, and the dominant responses fell in regions 160-218 and 743-854. Because no day 14 peak-response samples were available, the repertoires could be characterized only after the peak T cell response. Only six AZD1222 recipients were SARS-CoV-2 seropositive at baseline, limiting conclusions about previously exposed vaccinees.

The sample was peripheral blood, taken on day 0 of AZD1222 vaccination. This chain is built from TRBV19 and TRBJ2-7, with a weak D call of TRBD1 (5 bases match). This TCR derives from an adult in good health. The CDR3 amino acid sequence is: CASSIGHRSYEQYF. The DNA is as follows: TGTGCCAGTAGTATCGGACACCGCTCCTACGAGCAGTACTTC.